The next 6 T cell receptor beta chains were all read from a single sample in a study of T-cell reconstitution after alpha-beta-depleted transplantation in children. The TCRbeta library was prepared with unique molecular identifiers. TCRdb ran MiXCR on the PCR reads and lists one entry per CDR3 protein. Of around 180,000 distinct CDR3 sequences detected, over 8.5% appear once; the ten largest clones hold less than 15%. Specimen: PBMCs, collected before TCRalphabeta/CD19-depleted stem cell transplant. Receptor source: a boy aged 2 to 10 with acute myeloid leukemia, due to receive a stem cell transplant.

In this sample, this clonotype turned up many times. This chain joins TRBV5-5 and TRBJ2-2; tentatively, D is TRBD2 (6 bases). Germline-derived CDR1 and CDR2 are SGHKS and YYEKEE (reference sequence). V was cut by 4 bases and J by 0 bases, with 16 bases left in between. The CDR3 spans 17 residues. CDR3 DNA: TGTGCCAGCAGCCACACCGTGGGGGGACCGAACACCGGGGAGCTGTTTTTT. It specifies CASSHTVGGPNTGELFF.

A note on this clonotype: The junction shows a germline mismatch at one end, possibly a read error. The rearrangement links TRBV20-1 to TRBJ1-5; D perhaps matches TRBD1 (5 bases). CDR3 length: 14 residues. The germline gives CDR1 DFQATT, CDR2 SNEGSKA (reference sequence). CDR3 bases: TGCCGTGCTACCCCGGGGCCGAGGAATCAGCCCCAGCATTTT. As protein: CRATPGPRNQPQHF.

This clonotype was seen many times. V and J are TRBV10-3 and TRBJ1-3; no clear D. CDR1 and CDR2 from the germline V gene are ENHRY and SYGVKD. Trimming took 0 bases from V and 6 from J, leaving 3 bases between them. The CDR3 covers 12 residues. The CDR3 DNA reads TGTGCCATCAGTGAGTCGACAAACACCATATATTTT. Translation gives CAISESTNTIYF.

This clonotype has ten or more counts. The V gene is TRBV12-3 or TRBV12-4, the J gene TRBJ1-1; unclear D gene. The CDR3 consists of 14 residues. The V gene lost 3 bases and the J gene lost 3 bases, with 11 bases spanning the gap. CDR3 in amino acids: CASSLSGGHTEAFF. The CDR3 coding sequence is TGTGCCAGCAGTTTGAGCGGAGGCCACACTGAAGCTTTCTTT.

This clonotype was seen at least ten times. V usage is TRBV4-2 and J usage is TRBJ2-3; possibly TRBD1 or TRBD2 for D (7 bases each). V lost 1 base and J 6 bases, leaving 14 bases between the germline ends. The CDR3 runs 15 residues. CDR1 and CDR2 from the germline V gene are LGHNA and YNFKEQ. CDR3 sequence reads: CASSQAGGGSDTQYF. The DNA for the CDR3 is TGTGCCAGCAGCCAAGCAGGGGGGGGCTCCGATACGCAGTATTTT.

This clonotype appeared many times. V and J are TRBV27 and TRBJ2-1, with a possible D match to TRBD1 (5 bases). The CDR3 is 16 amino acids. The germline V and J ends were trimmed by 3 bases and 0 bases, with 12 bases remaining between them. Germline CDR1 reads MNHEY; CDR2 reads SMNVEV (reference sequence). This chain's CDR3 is CASSFVTDPSYNEQFF. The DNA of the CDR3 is TGTGCCAGCAGTTTTGTGACAGACCCCTCCTACAATGAGCAGTTCTTC.